This is a list of T cell receptor beta chains from one sample in a study of cytomegalovirus exposure and HLA in healthy donors. Measured with immunoSEQ multiplex PCR; TCRdb has only the in-frame clones, and not every one. The sample includes over 200,000 clones, around 85% of them seen just once. Sequenced sample: PBMCs. The receptors shown here come from a human donor in good health. CDR3s include the opening cysteine and the closing phenylalanine or tryptophan. A D gene is named only where the DNA matches it firmly. The size of a clone is reported for some rows only, either as once, few or many, or as a class for expanded clones.

V,size,D,J,CDR3,DNA
TRBV4-1,NA,NA,TRBJ1-2,CASSQPGRQSYGYTF,TGCGCCAGCAGCCAACCCGGCCGACAGTCATATGGCTACACCTTC
TRBV7-6,NA,TRBD2,TRBJ2-1,CASSLVEAGGREQFF,TGTGCCAGCAGCTTAGTCGAAGCGGGAGGGCGTGAGCAGTTCTTC
TRBV19,NA,TRBD1,TRBJ1-1,CASSIRQGAVSAEAFF,TGTGCCAGTAGTATTCGCCAGGGGGCGGTCAGCGCTGAAGCTTTCTTT
TRBV28,NA,NA,TRBJ2-5,CASTSGGGRPQETQYF,TGTGCCAGCACCTCAGGTGGAGGGAGGCCCCAAGAGACCCAGTACTTC
TRBV21-1,NA,NA,TRBJ2-1,CASSNQRGGNEQFF,TGTGCCAGCAGCAATCAAAGAGGAGGCAATGAGCAGTTCTTC
TRBV5-4,NA,NA,TRBJ1-4,CASSLQGLNEKLFF,TGTGCCAGCAGTCTACAGGGCCTTAATGAAAAACTGTTTTTT
TRBV5-1,NA,TRBD2,TRBJ2-4,CASSSDGRGAKNIQYF,TGCGCCAGCAGCTCGGACGGGCGGGGGGCCAAAAACATTCAGTACTTC
TRBV15,few,NA,TRBJ2-2,CATSRAGLGTGELFF,TGTGCCACCAGCAGAGCGGGATTAGGCACCGGGGAGCTGTTTTTT
TRBV6-5,NA,NA,TRBJ1-6,CASSFLNSPLHF,TGTGCCAGCAGTTTTCTAAATTCACCCCTCCACTTT
TRBV29-1,NA,NA,TRBJ1-1,CTAGRVNTEAFF,TGCACCGCTGGGAGGGTAAACACTGAAGCTTTCTTT
TRBV5-1,NA,NA,TRBJ2-7,CASSLGPGVRDEQYF,TGCGCCAGCAGCTTGGGGCCCGGGGTTAGGGACGAGCAGTACTTC
TRBV5-1,NA,TRBD2,TRBJ2-1,CASSLVLAEQFF,TGCGCCAGCAGCTTGGTACTAGCGGAGCAGTTCTTC
TRBV6-1,NA,TRBD2,TRBJ2-7,CASSTGGDEQYF,TGTGCCAGCAGTACGGGGGGTGACGAGCAGTACTTC
TRBV4-1,few,TRBD1,TRBJ2-3,CASSQPGQGADTQYF,TGCGCCAGCAGCCAACCGGGACAGGGGGCAGATACGCAGTATTTT
TRBV15,NA,NA,TRBJ2-5,CATSSLKASSQETQYF,TGTGCCACCAGCAGCCTAAAGGCTAGTTCCCAAGAGACCCAGTACTTC
TRBV5-1,NA,TRBD1,TRBJ1-2,CASSLGTGNGYTF,TGCGCCAGCAGCTTAGGGACAGGCAATGGCTACACCTTC
TRBV7-9,NA,TRBD2,TRBJ2-7,CASSFQEREDKYEQYF,TGTGCCAGCAGCTTCCAGGAGCGGGAGGACAAGTACGAGCAGTACTTC
TRBV10-3,NA,TRBD1,TRBJ1-1,CAISESLKGAATEAFF,TGTGCCATCAGTGAGTCCCTGAAGGGGGCGGCCACTGAAGCTTTCTTT
TRBV27,NA,NA,TRBJ2-3,CASSLFSGASPRSSSTDTQYF,TGTGCCAGCAGTTTATTTAGCGGAGCCTCCCCGCGCTCTTCTAGCACAGATACGCAGTATTTT
TRBV10-3,NA,NA,TRBJ2-2,CAISELSTGGELFF,TGTGCCATCAGTGAGTTGAGTACGGGCGGGGAGCTGTTTTTT
TRBV27,NA,TRBD1,TRBJ1-5,CASSLFWDRGQLQPQHF,TGTGCCAGCAGTTTATTTTGGGACAGGGGGCAATTGCAGCCCCAGCATTTT
TRBV28,NA,NA,TRBJ1-2,CASSYGEVYGYTF,TGTGCCAGCAGCTACGGAGAGGTCTATGGCTACACCTTC
TRBV6-1,once,TRBD2,TRBJ2-2,CASSERGLSSGELFF,TGTGCCAGCAGTGAACGGGGACTATCATCCGGGGAGCTGTTTTTT
TRBV5-3,NA,TRBD2,TRBJ2-1,CARSLSNRLAGWYNEQFF,TGTGCCAGAAGCTTGTCAAATAGACTAGCGGGATGGTACAATGAGCAGTTCTTC
TRBV7-3,NA,NA,TRBJ2-1,CASSLSGPGDNEQFF,TGTGCCAGCAGCTTATCAGGTCCAGGGGACAATGAGCAGTTCTTC
TRBV12-5,NA,TRBD2,TRBJ2-5,CARGAGSGRAFSREYAGETQYF,TGTGCTAGGGGCGCGGGGTCGGGGCGCGCCTTCTCGCGGGAGTATGCGGGAGAGACCCAGTACTTC
TRBV5-1,NA,NA,TRBJ2-7,CASSSGVQQYF,TGCGCCAGCAGCTCAGGGGTCCAGCAGTACTTC
TRBV27,NA,TRBD1,TRBJ2-7,CASSFARSGDRGPYEQYF,TGTGCCAGCAGTTTTGCACGGTCGGGGGACAGGGGTCCCTACGAGCAGTACTTC
TRBV4-3,once,NA,TRBJ2-2,CASSQDFPGITGELFF,TGCGCCAGCAGCCAAGATTTTCCCGGGATCACCGGGGAGCTGTTTTTT
TRBV5-8,NA,NA,TRBJ2-3,CASSKQGSTDTQYF,TGTGCCAGCAGCAAGCAGGGGAGCACAGATACGCAGTATTTT
TRBV30,NA,TRBD1,TRBJ1-1,CAGTRQGNTEAFF,TGTGCCGGAACCCGACAGGGGAACACTGAAGCTTTCTTT
TRBV5-1,NA,NA,TRBJ1-3,CASSSQQAAGNTIYF,TGCGCCAGCAGTTCTCAACAGGCTGCTGGAAACACCATATATTTT
TRBV28,NA,NA,TRBJ2-1,CASSPRGAKYNEQFF,TGTGCCAGCAGCCCACGGGGGGCAAAGTACAATGAGCAGTTCTTC
TRBV25-1,NA,TRBD2,TRBJ2-5,CASGRETGVQETQYF,TGTGCCAGCGGGCGGGAGACGGGAGTCCAAGAGACCCAGTACTTC
TRBV7-9,NA,TRBD1,TRBJ1-5,CASSLTGGAGNQPQHF,TGTGCCAGCAGCTTAACAGGGGGCGCGGGCAATCAGCCCCAGCATTTT
TRBV4-3,once,NA,TRBJ1-1,CASSQDGRGNTEAFF,TGCGCCAGCAGCCAAGATGGGAGGGGTAACACTGAAGCTTTCTTT
TRBV6-1,NA,TRBD2,TRBJ2-3,CASSESAGEADTQYF,TGTGCCAGCAGTGAATCAGCGGGAGAAGCAGATACGCAGTATTTT
TRBV7-8,NA,TRBD1,TRBJ1-1,CASSLARGTGSPANTEAFF,TGTGCCAGCAGCTTAGCGCGGGGGACAGGGTCACCCGCAAACACTGAAGCTTTCTTT
TRBV6-5,NA,NA,TRBJ1-5,CASSYWRAGQPQHF,TGTGCCAGCAGTTACTGGAGGGCGGGTCAGCCCCAGCATTTT